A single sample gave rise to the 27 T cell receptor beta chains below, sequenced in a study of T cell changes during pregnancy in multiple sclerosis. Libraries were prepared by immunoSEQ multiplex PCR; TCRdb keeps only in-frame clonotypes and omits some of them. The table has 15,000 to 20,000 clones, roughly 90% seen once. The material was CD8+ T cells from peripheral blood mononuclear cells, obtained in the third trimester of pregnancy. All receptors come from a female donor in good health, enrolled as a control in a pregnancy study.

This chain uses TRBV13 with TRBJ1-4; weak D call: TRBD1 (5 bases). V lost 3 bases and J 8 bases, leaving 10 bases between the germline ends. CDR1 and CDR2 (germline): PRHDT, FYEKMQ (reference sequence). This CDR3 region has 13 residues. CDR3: CASSFGGEEKLFF. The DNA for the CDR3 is TGTGCCAGCAGCTTTGGGGGGGAGGAAAAACTGTTTTTT.

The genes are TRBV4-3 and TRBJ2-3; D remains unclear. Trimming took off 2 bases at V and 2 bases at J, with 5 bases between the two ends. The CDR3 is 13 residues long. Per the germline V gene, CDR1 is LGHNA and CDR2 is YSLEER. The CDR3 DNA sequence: TGCGCCAGCAGCCAAAGCCTCACAGATACGCAGTATTTT. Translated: CASSQSLTDTQYF.

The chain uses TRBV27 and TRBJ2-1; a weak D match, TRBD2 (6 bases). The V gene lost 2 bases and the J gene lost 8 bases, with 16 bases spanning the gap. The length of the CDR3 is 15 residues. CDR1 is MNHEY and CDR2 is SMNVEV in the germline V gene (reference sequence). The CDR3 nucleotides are TGTGCCAGCAGTTTAGGAGGGACGCCGATCGATGAGCAGTTCTTC. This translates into CASSLGGTPIDEQFF.

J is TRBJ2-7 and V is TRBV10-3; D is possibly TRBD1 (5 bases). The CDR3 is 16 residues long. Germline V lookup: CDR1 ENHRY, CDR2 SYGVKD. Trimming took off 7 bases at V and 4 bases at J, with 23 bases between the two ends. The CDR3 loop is CAIMASPKTAHYEQYF. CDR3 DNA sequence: TGTGCCATCATGGCCAGTCCGAAGACAGCCCATTACGAGCAGTACTTC.

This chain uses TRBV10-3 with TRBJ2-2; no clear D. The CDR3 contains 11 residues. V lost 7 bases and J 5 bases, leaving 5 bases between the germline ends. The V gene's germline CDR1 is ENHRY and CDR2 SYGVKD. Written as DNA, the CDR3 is TGTGCCATCACCCCTACCGGGGAGCTGTTTTTT. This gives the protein CAITPTGELFF.

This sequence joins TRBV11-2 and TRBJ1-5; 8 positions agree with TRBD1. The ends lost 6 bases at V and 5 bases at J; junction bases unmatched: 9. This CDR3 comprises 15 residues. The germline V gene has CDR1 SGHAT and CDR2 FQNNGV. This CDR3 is CASRLQDRVDQPQHF. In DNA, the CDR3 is TGTGCCAGCAGGCTCCAGGACAGGGTGGATCAGCCCCAGCATTTT.

In DNA form, the CDR3 reads TGTGCCAGCAGTGCCACCCAGAATGAGCAGTTCTTC. Its translation is CASSATQNEQFF. The rearrangement links TRBV27 to TRBJ2-1; D is undetermined. The CDR3 loop spans 12 amino acids. CDR1 is MNHEY, CDR2 SMNVEV, per germline (reference sequence). V was shortened by 5 bases and J by 7 bases, with 9 bases between the two germline ends.

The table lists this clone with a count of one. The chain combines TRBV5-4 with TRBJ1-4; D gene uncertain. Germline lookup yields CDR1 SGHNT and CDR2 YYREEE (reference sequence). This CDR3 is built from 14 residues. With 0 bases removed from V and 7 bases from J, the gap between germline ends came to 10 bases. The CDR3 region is CASSLAGESEKLFF. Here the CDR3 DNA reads TGTGCCAGCAGCTTGGCCGGGGAGAGTGAAAAACTGTTTTTT.

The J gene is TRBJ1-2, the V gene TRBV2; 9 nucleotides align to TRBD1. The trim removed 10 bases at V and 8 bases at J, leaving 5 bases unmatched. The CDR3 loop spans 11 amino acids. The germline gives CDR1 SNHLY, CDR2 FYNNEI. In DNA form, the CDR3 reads TGTGCCAATCGGGACAGGGAAGGCTACACCTTC. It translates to CANRDREGYTF. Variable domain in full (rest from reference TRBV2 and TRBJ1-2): EPEVTQTPSHQVTQMGQEVILRCVPISNHLYFYWYRQILGQKVEFLVSFYNNEISEKSEIFDDQFSVERPDGSNFTLKIRSTKLEDSAMYFCANRDREGYTFGSGTRLTVV.

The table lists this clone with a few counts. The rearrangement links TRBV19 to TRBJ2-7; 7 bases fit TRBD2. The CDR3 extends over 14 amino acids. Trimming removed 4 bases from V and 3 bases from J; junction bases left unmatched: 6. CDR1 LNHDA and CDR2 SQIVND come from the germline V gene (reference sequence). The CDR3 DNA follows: TGTGCCAGTAGTAACGGGGGGTCCCACTACGAGCAGTACTTC. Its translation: CASSNGGSHYEQYF.

This CDR3 reads CASSLAGQSISGANVLTF. The DNA of the CDR3 is TGTGCCAGCAGCTTGGCGGGACAGTCCATCTCTGGGGCCAACGTCCTGACTTTC. This chain joins TRBV7-6 and TRBJ2-6; D might be TRBD1 (7 bases). The V end lost 3 bases, the J end lost 0 bases, and 15 bases lay between the germline ends. The CDR3 is 18 residues long. Germline CDR1 reads SGHVS; CDR2 reads FNYEAQ.

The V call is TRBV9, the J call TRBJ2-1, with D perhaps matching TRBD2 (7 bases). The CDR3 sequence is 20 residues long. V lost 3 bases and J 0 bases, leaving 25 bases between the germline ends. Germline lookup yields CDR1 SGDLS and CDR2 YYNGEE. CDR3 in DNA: TGTGCCAGCAGCGGACCCTTCGAGGGCGGGGGCCCAAGCTCCTACAATGAGCAGTTCTTC. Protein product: CASSGPFEGGGPSSYNEQFF.

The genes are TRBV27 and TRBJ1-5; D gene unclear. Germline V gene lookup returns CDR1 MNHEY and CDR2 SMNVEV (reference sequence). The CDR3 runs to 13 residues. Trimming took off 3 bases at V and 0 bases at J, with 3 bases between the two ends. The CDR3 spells CASSFYSNQPQHF. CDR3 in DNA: TGTGCCAGCAGTTTCTATAGCAATCAGCCCCAGCATTTT.

The CDR3 DNA is TGTGCCAGCAGCTCTGGACACCCCGAGCAGTACTTC. Translated: CASSSGHPEQYF. The gene calls are TRBV7-9 and TRBJ2-7; weak D call: TRBD1 (5 bases). There are 12 residues in the CDR3. The V end was cut by 4 bases, the J end by 6 bases, with 10 bases between. Germline V gene sequence: CDR1 SEHNR, CDR2 FQNEAQ (reference sequence).

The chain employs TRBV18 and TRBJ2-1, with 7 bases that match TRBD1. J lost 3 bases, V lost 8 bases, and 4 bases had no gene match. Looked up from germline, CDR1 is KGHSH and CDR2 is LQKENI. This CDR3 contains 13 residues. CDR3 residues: CASAGTDYNEQFF. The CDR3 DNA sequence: TGTGCCAGCGCCGGGACAGACTACAATGAGCAGTTCTTC.

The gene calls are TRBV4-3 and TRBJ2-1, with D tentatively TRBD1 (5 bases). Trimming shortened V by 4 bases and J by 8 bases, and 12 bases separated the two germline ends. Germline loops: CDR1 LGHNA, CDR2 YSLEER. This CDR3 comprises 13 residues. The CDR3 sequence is CASSLLQGHEQFF. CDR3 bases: TGCGCCAGCAGCCTTCTCCAGGGTCATGAGCAGTTCTTC.

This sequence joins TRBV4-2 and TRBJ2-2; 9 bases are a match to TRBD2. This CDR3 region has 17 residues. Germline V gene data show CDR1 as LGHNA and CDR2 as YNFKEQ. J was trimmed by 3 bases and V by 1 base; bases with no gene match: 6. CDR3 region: CASSQAGGGEYTGELFF. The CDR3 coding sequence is TGTGCCAGCAGCCAAGCCGGCGGGGGGGAATACACCGGGGAGCTGTTTTTT.

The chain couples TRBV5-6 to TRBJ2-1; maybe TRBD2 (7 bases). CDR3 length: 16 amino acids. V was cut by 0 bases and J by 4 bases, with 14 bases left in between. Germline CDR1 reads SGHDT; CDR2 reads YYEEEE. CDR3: CASSLERGGSYNEQFF. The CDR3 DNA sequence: TGTGCCAGCAGCTTGGAAAGGGGGGGGTCTTACAATGAGCAGTTCTTC. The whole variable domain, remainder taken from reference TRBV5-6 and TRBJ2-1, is DAGVTQSPTHLIKTRGQQVTLRCSPKSGHDTVSWYQQALGQGPQFIFQYYEEEERQRGNFPDRFSGHQFPNYSSELNVNALLLGDSALYLCASSLERGGSYNEQFFGPGTRLTVL.

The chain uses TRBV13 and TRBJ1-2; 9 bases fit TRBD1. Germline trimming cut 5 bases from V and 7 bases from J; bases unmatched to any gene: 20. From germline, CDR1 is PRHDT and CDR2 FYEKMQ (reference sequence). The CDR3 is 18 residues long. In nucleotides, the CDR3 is TGTGCCAGCAGCCGAGGGGCGGGACAGGGCCCTCAATCGACTGGCTACACCTTC. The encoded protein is CASSRGAGQGPQSTGYTF.

DNA of the CDR3: TGTGCCAGCACCGAAGGGGGGACTAGCTGGGGGGAAGAGACCCAGTACTTC. It specifies CASTEGGTSWGEETQYF. The rearrangement links TRBV7-9 to TRBJ2-5; 9 nucleotides match TRBD2. The junction had 15 bases not matched to a gene; V was cut back by 7 bases and J by 3 bases. This CDR3 spans 17 amino acids. The germline gives CDR1 SEHNR, CDR2 FQNEAQ (reference sequence).

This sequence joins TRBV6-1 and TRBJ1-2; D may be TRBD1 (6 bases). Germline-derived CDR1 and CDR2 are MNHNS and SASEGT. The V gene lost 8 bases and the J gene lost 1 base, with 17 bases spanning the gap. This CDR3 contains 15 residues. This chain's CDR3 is CASGFRTDYNYGYTF. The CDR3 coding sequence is TGTGCCAGCGGATTCCGGACAGATTATAACTATGGCTACACCTTC.

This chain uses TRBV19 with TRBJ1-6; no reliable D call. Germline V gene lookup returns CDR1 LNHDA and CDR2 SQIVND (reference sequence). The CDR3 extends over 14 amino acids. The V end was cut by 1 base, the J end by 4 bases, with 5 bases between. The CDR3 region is CASSIAAYNSPLHF. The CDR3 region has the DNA TGTGCCAGTAGTATAGCAGCGTATAATTCACCCCTCCACTTT. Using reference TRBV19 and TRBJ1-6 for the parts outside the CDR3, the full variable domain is DGGITQSPKYLFRKEGQNVTLSCEQNLNHDAMYWYRQDPGQGLRLIYYSQIVNDFQKGDIAEGYSVSREKKESFPLTVTSAQKNPTAFYLCASSIAAYNSPLHFGNGTRLTVT.

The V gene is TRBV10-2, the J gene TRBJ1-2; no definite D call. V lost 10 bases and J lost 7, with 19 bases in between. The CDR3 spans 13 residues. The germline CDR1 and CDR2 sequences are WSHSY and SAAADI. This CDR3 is CANRTTFWPGYTF. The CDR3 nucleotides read TGCGCCAACCGTACGACATTCTGGCCTGGCTACACCTTC.

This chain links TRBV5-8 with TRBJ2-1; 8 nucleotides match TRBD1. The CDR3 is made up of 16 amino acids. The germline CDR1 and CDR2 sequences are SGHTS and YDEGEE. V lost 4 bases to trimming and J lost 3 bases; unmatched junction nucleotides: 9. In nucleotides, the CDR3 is TGTGCCAGCAGCGCGACCGGGACAGGATTCTACAATGAGCAGTTCTTC. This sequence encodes CASSATGTGFYNEQFF.

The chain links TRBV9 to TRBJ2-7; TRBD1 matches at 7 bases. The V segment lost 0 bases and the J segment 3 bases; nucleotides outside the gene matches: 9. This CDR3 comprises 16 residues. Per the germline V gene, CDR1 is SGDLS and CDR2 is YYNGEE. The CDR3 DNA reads TGTGCCAGCAGCGTAGACCCAGACAGGGAAATCTACGAGCAGTACTTC. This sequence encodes CASSVDPDREIYEQYF.

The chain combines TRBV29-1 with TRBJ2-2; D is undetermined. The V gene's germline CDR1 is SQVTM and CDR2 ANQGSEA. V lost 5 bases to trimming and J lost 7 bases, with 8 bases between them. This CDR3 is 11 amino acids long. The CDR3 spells CSVTSSGELFF. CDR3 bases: TGCAGCGTTACGAGTAGCGGGGAGCTGTTTTTT.

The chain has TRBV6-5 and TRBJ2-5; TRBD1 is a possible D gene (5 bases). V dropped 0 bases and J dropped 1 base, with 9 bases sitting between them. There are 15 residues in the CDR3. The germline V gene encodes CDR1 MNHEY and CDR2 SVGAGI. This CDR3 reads CASSYSRTSQETQYF. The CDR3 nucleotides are TGTGCCAGCAGTTACTCGAGGACATCCCAAGAGACCCAGTACTTC.